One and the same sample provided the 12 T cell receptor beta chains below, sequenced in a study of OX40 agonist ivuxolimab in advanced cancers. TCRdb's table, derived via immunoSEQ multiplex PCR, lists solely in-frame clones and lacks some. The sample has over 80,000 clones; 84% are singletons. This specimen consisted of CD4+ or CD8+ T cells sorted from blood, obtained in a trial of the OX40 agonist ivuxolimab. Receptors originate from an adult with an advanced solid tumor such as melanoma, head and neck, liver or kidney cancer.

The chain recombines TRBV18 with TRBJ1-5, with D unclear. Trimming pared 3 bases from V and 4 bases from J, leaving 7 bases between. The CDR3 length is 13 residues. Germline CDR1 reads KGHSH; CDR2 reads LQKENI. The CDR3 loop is CASSPGINQPQHF. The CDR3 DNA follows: TGTGCCAGCTCACCGGGGATTAATCAGCCCCAGCATTTT.

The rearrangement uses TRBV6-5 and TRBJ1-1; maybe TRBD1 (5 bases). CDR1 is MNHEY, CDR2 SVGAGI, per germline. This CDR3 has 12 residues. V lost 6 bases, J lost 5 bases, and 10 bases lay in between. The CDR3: CASRSQVTEAFF. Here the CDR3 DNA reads TGTGCCAGCAGATCACAGGTAACTGAAGCTTTCTTT.

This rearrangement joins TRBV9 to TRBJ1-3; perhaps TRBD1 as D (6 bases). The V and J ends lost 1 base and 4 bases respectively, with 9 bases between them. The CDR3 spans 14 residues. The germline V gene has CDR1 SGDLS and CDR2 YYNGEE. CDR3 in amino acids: CASSVTTGGNTIYF. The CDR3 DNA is TGTGCCAGCAGCGTAACCACAGGGGGAAACACCATATATTTT.

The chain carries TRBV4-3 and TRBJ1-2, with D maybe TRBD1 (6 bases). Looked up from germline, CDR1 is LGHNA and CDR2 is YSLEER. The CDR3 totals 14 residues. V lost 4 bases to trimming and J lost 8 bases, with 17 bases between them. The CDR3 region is CASSPSQGGVGYTF. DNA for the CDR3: TGCGCCAGCAGCCCCTCACAGGGAGGGGTAGGCTACACCTTC.

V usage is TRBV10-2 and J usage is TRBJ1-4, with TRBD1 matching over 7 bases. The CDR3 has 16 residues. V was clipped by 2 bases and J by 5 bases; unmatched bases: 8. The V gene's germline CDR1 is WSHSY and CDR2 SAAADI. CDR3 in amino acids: CASSETSGTANEKLFF. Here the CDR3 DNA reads TGCGCCAGCAGTGAGACTTCCGGGACAGCGAATGAAAAACTGTTTTTT.

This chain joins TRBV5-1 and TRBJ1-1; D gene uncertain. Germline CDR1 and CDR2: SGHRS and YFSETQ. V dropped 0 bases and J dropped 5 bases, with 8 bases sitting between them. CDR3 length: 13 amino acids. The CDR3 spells CASSLVYETEAFF. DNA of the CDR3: TGCGCCAGCAGCTTGGTATATGAAACTGAAGCTTTCTTT.

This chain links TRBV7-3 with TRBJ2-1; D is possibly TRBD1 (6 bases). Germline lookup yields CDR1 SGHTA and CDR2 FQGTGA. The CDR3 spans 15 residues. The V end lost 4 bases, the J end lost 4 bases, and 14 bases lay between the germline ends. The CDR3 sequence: CASSWNRASYNEQFF. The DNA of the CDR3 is TGTGCCAGCAGCTGGAACAGGGCGAGTTACAATGAGCAGTTCTTC.

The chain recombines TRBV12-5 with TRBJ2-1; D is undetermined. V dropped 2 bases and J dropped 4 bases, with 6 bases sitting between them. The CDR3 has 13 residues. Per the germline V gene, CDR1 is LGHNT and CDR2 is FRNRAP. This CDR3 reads CASGLPLYNEQFF. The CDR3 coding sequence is TGTGCTAGTGGTTTGCCCCTATACAATGAGCAGTTCTTC. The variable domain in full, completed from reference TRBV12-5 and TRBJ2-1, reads DARVTQTPRHKVTEMGQEVTMRCQPILGHNTVFWYRQTMMQGLELLAYFRNRAPLDDSGMPKDRFSAEMPDATLATLKIQPSEPRDSAVYFCASGLPLYNEQFFGPGTRLTVL.

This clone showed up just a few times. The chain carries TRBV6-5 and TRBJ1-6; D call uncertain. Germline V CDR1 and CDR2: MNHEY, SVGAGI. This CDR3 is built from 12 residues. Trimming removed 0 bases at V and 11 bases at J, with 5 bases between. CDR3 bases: TGTGCCAGCAGTTACTCCGGGACACCCCTCCACTTT. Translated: CASSYSGTPLHF.

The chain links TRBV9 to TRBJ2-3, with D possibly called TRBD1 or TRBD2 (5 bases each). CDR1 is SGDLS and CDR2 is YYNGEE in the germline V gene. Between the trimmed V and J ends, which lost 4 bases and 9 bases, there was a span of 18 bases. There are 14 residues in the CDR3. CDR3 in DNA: TGTGCCAGCAGCCCCCGCGAGGGGCCCCAGACGCAGTATTTT. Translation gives CASSPREGPQTQYF.

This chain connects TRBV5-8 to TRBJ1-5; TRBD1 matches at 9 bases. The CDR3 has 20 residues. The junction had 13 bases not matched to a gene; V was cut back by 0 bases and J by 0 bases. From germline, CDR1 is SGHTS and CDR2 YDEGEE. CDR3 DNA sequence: TGTGCCAGCAGCTTGGTGAGGTGGGACAGGGCACTAGTTAGCAATCAGCCCCAGCATTTT. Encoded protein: CASSLVRWDRALVSNQPQHF.

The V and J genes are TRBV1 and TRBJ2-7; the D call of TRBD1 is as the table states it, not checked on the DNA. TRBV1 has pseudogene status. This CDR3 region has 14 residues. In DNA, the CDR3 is TGCACCAGCAGTTACAAGGGGGACTCCTACGAGCAGTACTTC. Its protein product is CTSSYKGDSYEQYF.